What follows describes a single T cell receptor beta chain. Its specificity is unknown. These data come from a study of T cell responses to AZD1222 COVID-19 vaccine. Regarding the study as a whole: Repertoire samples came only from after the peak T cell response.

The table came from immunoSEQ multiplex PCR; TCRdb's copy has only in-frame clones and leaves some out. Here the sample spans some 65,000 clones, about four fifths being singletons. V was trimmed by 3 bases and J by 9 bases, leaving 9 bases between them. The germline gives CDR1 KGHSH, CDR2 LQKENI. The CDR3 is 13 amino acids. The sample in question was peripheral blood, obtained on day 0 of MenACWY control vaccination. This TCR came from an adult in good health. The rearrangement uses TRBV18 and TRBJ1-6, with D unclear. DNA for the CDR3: TGTGCCAGCTCACCGGACCCGCGTTCACCCCTCCACTTT. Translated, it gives CASSPDPRSPLHF.